This T cell receptor beta chain was sequenced for a study of control samples from healthy donors and cancer patients (dated by TCRdb to the early 2020s). Preparation of the library involved the immunoSEQ multiplex PCR assay. The source is immuneACCESS, and TCRdb retained only in-frame sequences with V and J called. Part of the clones is not carried over; for the studies checked, unresolved V genes explain less than half of this, and the remainder is unexplained. This sample comprises approximately 120,000 clones, 90% of them detected only once. Jointly, the top ten make up about 4.7% of the sample. The CDR3 numbers 16 residues from cysteine through phenylalanine. The only DNA kept is the CDR3, 48 bases in frame from the first base. CDR1 is given as SGDLS and CDR2 as YYNGEE, both from the germline V gene. Relative to germline, V is 2 bases shorter and J is 2 bases shorter, with 15 bases between their ends.

With respect to this clone: The specificity of this receptor is unknown. No base-level quality is on record; no much larger clone is a single base apart.

The receptor comes from a human donor in good health. The donor label of this sample is uncertain. This chain joins TRBV9 to TRBJ2-3, and the D gene may be TRBD2, 6 bases matching. Sequenced input: blood. This receptor carries the CDR3 CASSVSRGVITDTQYF. The bases read TGTGCCAGCAGCGTTTCGCGGGGAGTTATCACAGATACGCAGTATTTT.